These 19 T cell receptor beta chains came from one sample sequenced in a study of T cell changes during pregnancy in multiple sclerosis. The protocol was immunoSEQ multiplex PCR, while the TCRdb copy is restricted to in-frame clones and leaves out a portion. The sample shows fewer than 40,000 clones, 90% of them seen only once. The sequencing here drew on CD4+ T cells from peripheral blood mononuclear cells, taken in the first trimester of pregnancy. The source of these receptors is a female donor in good health, enrolled as a control in a pregnancy study.

The chain couples TRBV7-2 to TRBJ1-5, with 7 nucleotides matching TRBD1. After removal of 5 bases from V and 4 bases from J, the junction contained 8 bases not matched to a gene. The CDR3 loop spans 15 amino acids. Germline CDR1 is SGHTA and CDR2 is FQGNSA. CDR3 DNA: TGTGCCAGCAGCGCAAACAGGGGTCGGAATCAGCCCCAGCATTTT. Amino acids: CASSANRGRNQPQHF.

V gene TRBV23-1 combines with J gene TRBJ2-3, with TRBD2 matching 7 bases. TRBV23-1 is marked as an open reading frame, function uncertain. V lost 3 bases to trimming and J lost 1 base; unmatched junction nucleotides: 13. The CDR3 is 18 amino acids. The CDR3 protein is CASSQVPLTSAGTDTQYF. CDR3 in DNA: TGCGCCAGCAGTCAGGTCCCTCTTACTAGCGCGGGCACAGATACGCAGTATTTT.

This chain links TRBV7-2 with TRBJ2-1; D possibly corresponds to TRBD1 (6 bases). Germline V gives CDR1 SGHTA, CDR2 FQGNSA. The CDR3 sequence is 17 residues long. With 1 base removed from V and 5 bases from J, the gap between germline ends came to 18 bases. CDR3: CASSLGGGRGSHNEQFF. The CDR3 nucleotides read TGTGCCAGCAGCTTAGGAGGTGGCAGGGGCTCTCACAATGAGCAGTTCTTC.

This chain's CDR3 is CASSFTSGRGNTEAFF. The CDR3 coding sequence is TGTGCCAGCAGCTTTACAAGCGGGAGAGGGAACACTGAAGCTTTCTTT. The rearrangement joins TRBV5-4 to TRBJ1-1; D remains unclear. V lost 2 bases and J 1 base, leaving 15 bases between the germline ends. CDR1 is SGHNT, CDR2 YYREEE, per germline (reference sequence). The CDR3 totals 16 residues.

The chain has TRBV5-6 and TRBJ1-2, with a possible D match to TRBD1 (6 bases). Per the germline V gene, CDR1 is SGHDT and CDR2 is YYEEEE. Trimming shortened V by 4 bases and J by 6 bases, and 16 bases separated the two germline ends. The CDR3 runs to 14 residues. CDR3 region: CASSRDNVRNGYTF. As DNA, the CDR3 is TGTGCCAGCAGCCGGGACAACGTACGAAATGGCTACACCTTC.

This clone was observed a handful of times. This sequence joins TRBV7-9 and TRBJ1-6, with D maybe TRBD1 (5 bases). The CDR3 is 14 residues long. V lost 1 base and J 7 bases, leaving 8 bases between the germline ends. Germline assignment: CDR1 SEHNR and CDR2 FQNEAQ (reference sequence). Here the CDR3 reads CASSLGAGNSPLHF. Here the CDR3 DNA reads TGTGCCAGCAGCTTAGGGGCAGGGAATTCACCCCTCCACTTT.

This clone occurred once. The CDR3 region is CASSLARTGPYGYTF. CDR3 DNA sequence: TGCGCCAGCAGCTTGGCCAGGACAGGGCCGTATGGCTACACCTTC. The chain is built from TRBV5-1 and TRBJ1-2; 8 nucleotides match TRBD1. Trimming at V came to 0 bases and at J to 5 bases, leaving 6 bases not matched to a gene. The CDR3 length is 15 residues. CDR1 and CDR2 from the germline V gene are SGHRS and YFSETQ. The full variable domain, rest sourced from reference TRBV5-1 and TRBJ1-2, is KAGVTQTPRYLIKTRGQQVTLSCSPISGHRSVSWYQQTPGQGLQFLFEYFSETQRNKGNFPGRFSGRQFSNSRSEMNVSTLELGDSALYLCASSLARTGPYGYTFGSGTRLTVV.

This chain links TRBV11-1 with TRBJ2-7, with 7 nucleotides matching TRBD1. Trimming removed 0 bases from V and 3 bases from J; junction bases left unmatched: 8. Germline values: CDR1 SGHAT, CDR2 FQDESV (reference sequence). The CDR3 is made up of 16 amino acids. CDR3 residues: CASSLAPPTGVYEQYF. In nucleotides, the CDR3 is TGTGCCAGCAGCTTAGCCCCCCCTACAGGGGTCTACGAGCAGTACTTC.

V gene TRBV4-3 combines with J gene TRBJ1-6, with D maybe TRBD1 (5 bases). The CDR3 is 14 amino acids. V was shortened by 1 base and J by 10 bases, with 11 bases between the two germline ends. Germline CDR1 reads LGHNA; CDR2 reads YSLEER. For the CDR3, the DNA is TGCGCCAGCAGCCAAGGGACAACAGGATCACCCCTCCACTTT. This encodes CASSQGTTGSPLHF.

The chain has TRBV6-4 and TRBJ1-2; D perhaps matches TRBD1 (6 bases). Looked up from germline, CDR1 is MRHNA and CDR2 is SNTAGT. The CDR3 is made up of 14 amino acids. V lost 2 bases, J lost 4 bases, and 11 bases lay in between. The CDR3 DNA follows: TGTGCCAGCAGTGACGGGGGCAACTTCTATGGCTACACCTTC. It codes for CASSDGGNFYGYTF.

The chain has TRBV2 and TRBJ2-5, with no clear D. Trimming stripped 7 bases from V and 1 base from J, with 10 bases between. Germline loops: CDR1 SNHLY, CDR2 FYNNEI. CDR3 length: 13 residues. CDR3 sequence reads: CASTRQVQETQYF. Written as DNA, the CDR3 is TGTGCCAGCACACGGCAGGTCCAAGAGACCCAGTACTTC.

V and J are TRBV4-3 and TRBJ2-6; D not resolved. The germline V gene has CDR1 LGHNA and CDR2 YSLEER. This CDR3 has 15 residues. Trimming removed 0 bases from V and 2 bases from J, with 5 bases in between. In DNA form, the CDR3 reads TGCGCCAGCAGCCAAGAACGAGCTGGGGCCAACGTCCTGACTTTC. As protein: CASSQERAGANVLTF.

This clone has more than one count but fewer than ten. Other nucleotide sequences in the sample specify the same CDR3. The chain couples TRBV18 to TRBJ1-1; no reliable D call. The CDR3 loop spans 13 amino acids. The germline V gene encodes CDR1 KGHSH and CDR2 LQKENI. The V and J ends lost 2 bases and 1 base respectively, with 5 bases between them. CDR3 nucleotides: TGTGCCAGCTCACCAGGGCAGAACACTGAAGCTTTCTTT. Translating gives CASSPGQNTEAFF.

V and J are TRBV19 and TRBJ1-1, with D perhaps matching TRBD1 (6 bases). V was cut by 1 base and J by 4 bases, with 13 bases left in between. The CDR3 totals 15 residues. CDR1 is LNHDA, CDR2 SQIVND, per germline (reference sequence). The CDR3 nucleotides are TGTGCCAGTAGTATAGGGGGGGGGCAGGGCACTGAAGCTTTCTTT. Its translation: CASSIGGGQGTEAFF. Variable domain in full (rest from reference TRBV19 and TRBJ1-1): DGGITQSPKYLFRKEGQNVTLSCEQNLNHDAMYWYRQDPGQGLRLIYYSQIVNDFQKGDIAEGYSVSREKKESFPLTVTSAQKNPTAFYLCASSIGGGQGTEAFFGQGTRLTVV.

The V and J genes are TRBV6-5 and TRBJ1-2; 7 bases line up with TRBD1. Germline V gene data show CDR1 as MNHEY and CDR2 as SVGAGI. The CDR3 extends over 14 amino acids. The V segment lost 6 bases and the J segment 4 bases; nucleotides outside the gene matches: 8. The CDR3 here is CASSLTRDSYGYTF. The DNA for the CDR3 is TGTGCCAGCAGCTTGACGCGGGACAGCTATGGCTACACCTTC.

This sequence joins TRBV28 and TRBJ1-4; no clear D. This CDR3 is built from 12 residues. CDR1 MDHEN and CDR2 SYDVKM come from the germline V gene. V was pared by 10 bases and J by 8 bases, with 14 bases between. The CDR3 coding sequence is TGTGCCACCAAATGGAGAAAGGAAAAACTGTTTTTT. It codes for CATKWRKEKLFF.

The rearrangement links TRBV15 to TRBJ1-1; D might be TRBD1 (5 bases). Germline CDR1 reads LNHNV; CDR2 reads YYDKDF (reference sequence). The CDR3 runs 15 residues. V lost 0 bases, J lost 0 bases, and 8 bases lay in between. CDR3 coding DNA: TGTGCCACCAGCAGAGATAGGGGTATGAACACTGAAGCTTTCTTT. Protein sequence: CATSRDRGMNTEAFF. The variable domain in full, with the rest retrieved from reference TRBV15 and TRBJ1-1, is DAMVIQNPRYQVTQFGKPVTLSCSQTLNHNVMYWYQQKSSQAPKLLFHYYDKDFNNEADTPDNFQSRRPNTSFCFLDIRSPGLGDTAMYLCATSRDRGMNTEAFFGQGTRLTVV.

V gene TRBV6-4 combines with J gene TRBJ2-6, with a possible D match to TRBD2 (6 bases). CDR1 is MRHNA and CDR2 is SNTAGT in the germline V gene. The CDR3 runs 17 residues. V shed 6 bases and J shed 2 bases, with 17 bases lying between them. This chain's CDR3 is CASSPPPGRPGANVLTF. For the CDR3, the DNA is TGTGCCAGCAGCCCTCCCCCAGGGAGGCCTGGGGCCAACGTCCTGACTTTC.

The rearrangement links TRBV6-5 to TRBJ1-2; 7 nucleotides align to TRBD1. V gave up 5 bases and J gave up 2 bases; unmatched junction bases: 5. CDR3 length: 14 residues. Germline V gene lookup returns CDR1 MNHEY and CDR2 SVGAGI. The CDR3 reads CASSKTGLNYGYTF. In DNA form, the CDR3 reads TGTGCCAGCAGTAAGACAGGGTTGAACTATGGCTACACCTTC.